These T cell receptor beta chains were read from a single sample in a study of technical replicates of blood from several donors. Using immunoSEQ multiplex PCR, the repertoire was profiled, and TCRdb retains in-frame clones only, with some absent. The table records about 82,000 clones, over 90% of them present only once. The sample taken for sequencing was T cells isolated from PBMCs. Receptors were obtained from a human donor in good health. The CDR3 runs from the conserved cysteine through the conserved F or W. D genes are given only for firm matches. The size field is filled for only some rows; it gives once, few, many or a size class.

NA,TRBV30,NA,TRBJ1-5,CAWSTGGNQPQHF,TGTGCCTGGAGTACGGGGGGAAATCAGCCCCAGCATTTT
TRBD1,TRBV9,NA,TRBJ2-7,CASSYKDRAYEQYF,TGTGCCAGCAGCTATAAGGACAGGGCCTACGAGCAGTACTTC
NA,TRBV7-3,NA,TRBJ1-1,CASSSTENTEAFF,TGTGCCAGCAGCTCGACAGAGAACACTGAAGCTTTCTTT
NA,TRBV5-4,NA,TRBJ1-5,CASSLDRDQPQHF,TGTGCCAGCAGCTTGGACAGGGATCAGCCCCAGCATTTT
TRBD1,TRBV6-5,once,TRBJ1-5,CASSWDREHDQPQHF,TGTGCCAGCAGCTGGGACAGGGAGCACGATCAGCCCCAGCATTTT
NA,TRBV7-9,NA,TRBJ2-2,CASSTFRVGTEDTGELFF,TGTGCCAGCAGCACTTTCAGGGTTGGTACCGAGGACACCGGGGAGCTGTTTTTT
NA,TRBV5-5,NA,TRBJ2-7,CASSLAPRVEQYF,TGTGCCAGCAGCTTGGCCCCCAGGGTCGAGCAGTACTTC
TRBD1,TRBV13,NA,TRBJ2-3,CASSLAGTGTDTQYF,TGTGCCAGCAGCTTAGCTGGGACAGGCACAGATACGCAGTATTTT
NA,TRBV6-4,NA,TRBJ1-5,CASSDNGGPQHF,TGTGCCAGCAGTGACAACGGGGGACCCCAGCATTTT
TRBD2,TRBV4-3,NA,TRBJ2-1,CASSQAGGLATYNEQFF,TGCGCCAGCAGCCAGGCGGGGGGTTTGGCGACTTACAATGAGCAGTTCTTC
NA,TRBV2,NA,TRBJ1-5,CASSEDTQGNQPQHF,TGTGCCAGCAGTGAAGACACCCAGGGCAATCAGCCCCAGCATTTT
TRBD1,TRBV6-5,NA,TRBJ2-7,CASSPDRDRSYEQYF,TGTGCCAGCAGTCCGGACAGGGACAGATCCTACGAGCAGTACTTC
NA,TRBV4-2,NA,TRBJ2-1,CASSQDREQFF,TGTGCCAGCAGCCAAGACCGGGAGCAGTTCTTC
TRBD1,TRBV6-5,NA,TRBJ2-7,CASRHDRVSYEQYF,TGTGCCAGCAGACACGACAGGGTATCGTACGAGCAGTACTTC
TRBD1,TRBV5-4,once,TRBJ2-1,CASSGGQGKNEQFF,TGTGCCAGCAGCGGTGGACAGGGGAAGAATGAGCAGTTCTTC
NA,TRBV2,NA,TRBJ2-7,CASSRGIFYEQYF,TGTGCCAGCTCGAGGGGGATTTTCTACGAGCAGTACTTC
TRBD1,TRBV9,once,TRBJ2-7,CASSVGTGSSYEQYF,TGTGCCAGCAGCGTCGGGACAGGGAGTTCCTACGAGCAGTACTTC
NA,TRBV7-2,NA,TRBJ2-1,CASSLRTETNEQFF,TGTGCCAGCAGCCTCCGGACAGAAACGAATGAGCAGTTCTTC
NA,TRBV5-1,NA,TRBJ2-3,CASSLEAGTDTQYF,TGCGCCAGCAGCTTGGAGGCAGGGACAGATACGCAGTATTTT
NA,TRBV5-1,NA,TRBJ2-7,CASRPGVGSYEQYF,TGCGCCAGCAGGCCGGGAGTGGGGTCCTACGAGCAGTACTTC
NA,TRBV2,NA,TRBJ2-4,CASSAENIQYF,TGTGCCAGCAGTGCTGAAAACATTCAGTACTTC
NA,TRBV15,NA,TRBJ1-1,CATSRDRGAGTEAFF,TGTGCCACCAGCAGAGATCGGGGGGCAGGCACTGAAGCTTTCTTT
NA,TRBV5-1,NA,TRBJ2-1,CASSLHLDFTYNEQFF,TGCGCCAGCAGCCTGCACTTGGACTTCACCTACAATGAGCAGTTCTTC
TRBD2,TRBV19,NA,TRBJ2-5,CASRGGPGETQYF,TGTGCCAGTAGGGGAGGGCCGGGGGAGACCCAGTACTTC
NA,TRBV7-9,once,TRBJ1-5,CASSFSEGPKPQHF,TGTGCCAGCAGTTTCTCTGAGGGTCCGAAGCCCCAGCATTTT
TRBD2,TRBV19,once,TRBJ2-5,CASSGSGSLPQETQYF,TGTGCCAGTAGTGGTAGCGGGAGTTTACCCCAAGAGACCCAGTACTTC
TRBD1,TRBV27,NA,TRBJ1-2,CASRWTGGSYGYTF,TGTGCCAGCAGATGGACAGGGGGCAGCTATGGCTACACCTTC
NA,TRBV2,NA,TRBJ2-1,CASKKLHNEQFF,TGTGCCAGCAAAAAGCTTCACAATGAGCAGTTCTTC
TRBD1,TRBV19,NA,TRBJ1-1,CATGTDMNTEAFF,TGTGCCACTGGGACAGATATGAACACTGAAGCTTTCTTT
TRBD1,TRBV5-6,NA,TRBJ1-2,CASSLFYPTGNGYTF,TGTGCCAGCAGCTTGTTTTACCCGACAGGGAATGGCTACACCTTC
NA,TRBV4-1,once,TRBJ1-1,CASSQEITVGAFF,TGCGCCAGCAGCCAAGAGATTACGGTTGGAGCTTTCTTT
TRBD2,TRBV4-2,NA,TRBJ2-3,CASSLWRETDTQYF,TGTGCCAGCAGTCTGTGGCGGGAGACAGATACGCAGTATTTT
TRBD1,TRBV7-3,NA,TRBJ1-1,CASSPQGGNTEAFF,TGTGCCAGCAGCCCACAGGGGGGGAACACTGAAGCTTTCTTT
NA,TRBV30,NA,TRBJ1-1,CALLRLYTEAFF,TGTGCCCTTCTTCGACTTTACACTGAAGCTTTCTTT
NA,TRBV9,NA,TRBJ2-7,CASSPREWTAANYEQYF,TGTGCCAGCAGCCCGCGAGAATGGACAGCGGCTAACTACGAGCAGTACTTC
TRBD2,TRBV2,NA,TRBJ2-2,CASSGLAGYTGELFF,TGTGCCAGCAGTGGGCTAGCGGGTTACACCGGGGAGCTGTTTTTT
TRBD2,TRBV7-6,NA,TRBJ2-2,CASSLLAEVRAGELFF,TGTGCCAGCAGCTTACTAGCGGAAGTTAGGGCCGGGGAGCTGTTTTTT
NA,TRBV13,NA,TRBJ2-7,CASRGEEQYF,TGTGCCAGCCGCGGAGAAGAGCAGTACTTC
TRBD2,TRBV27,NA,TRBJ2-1,CASSQLRTSDYNEQFF,TGTGCCAGCAGTCAACTAAGGACTAGCGACTACAATGAGCAGTTCTTC
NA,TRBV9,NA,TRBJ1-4,CASSVDGGGSNEKLFF,TGTGCCAGCAGCGTAGACGGTGGGGGGTCTAATGAAAAACTGTTTTTT
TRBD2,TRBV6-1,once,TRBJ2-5,CASSVELAGVSRTQYF,TGTGCCAGCAGTGTAGAACTAGCGGGCGTCTCGAGGACCCAGTACTTC